The entry below describes one TCR beta chain. This same CDR3 is encoded by further DNA sequences in the sample. The sample belongs to a study of blood T cell repertoires in COVID-19. Study as a whole: T cells, B-cell-depleted T cells, or PBMCs supplied cDNA or gDNA.

Original methodology: Nucleated cell number was recorded as an estimate derived from reference gene primer amplification. Repertoires were generated with immunoSEQ multiplex PCR, while TCRdb's copy carries only in-frame clones and drops some. V and J calls and clone size are given by that table; D and trimming were obtained from the DNA. This repertoire shows around 150,000 clones, 88% found once; its top ten account for under 12%. This TCR came from a man aged 60-69 years with active or convalescent COVID-19. The sequenced sample was peripheral blood.

CDR3 sequence (DNA): TGTGCCAGTAGTGTACCGGGACAGGCGAACACTGAAGCTTTCTTT. Its protein is CASSVPGQANTEAFF. V usage is TRBV19 and J usage is TRBJ1-1; 8 bases are a match to TRBD1. The germline V gene encodes CDR1 LNHDA and CDR2 SQIVND (reference sequence). The junction had 6 bases not matched to a gene; V was cut back by 5 bases and J by 1 base. This CDR3 is 15 amino acids long.